Listed here is a single T cell receptor beta chain. Its matching antigen is unknown. This sample is part of a study of post-analysis software for immune sequencing data. At the level of the study: Relapsing-remitting, secondary progressive and progressive-relapsing multiple sclerosis were all included among the disease courses.

The library was made from cDNA and included unique molecular identifiers. In TCRdb, the PCR reads were re-called with MiXCR into one record per CDR3 protein. The data hold about 430,000 distinct CDR3 sequences, with 39% observed a single time. Germline V lookup: CDR1 DFQATT, CDR2 SNEGSKA (reference sequence). Trimming pared 4 bases from V and 4 bases from J, leaving 17 bases between. The length of the CDR3 is 15 residues. Study-level findings and limits: Controls had significantly higher normalized Chao1 diversity than multiple sclerosis patients. With TRBV5-6, TRBV5-1 and TRBV20-1 included, about 5 TRBV segments were more frequent in patients than in controls.

The V call is TRBV20-1, the J call TRBJ1-5; D possibly corresponds to TRBD1 (5 bases). This receptor was identified in a girl aged 2 to 10 with multiple sclerosis. The sample taken for sequencing was blood. This CDR3 reads CSAIDSQIRNQPQHF. DNA for the CDR3: TGCAGTGCTATCGACAGTCAAATCAGGAATCAGCCCCAGCATTTT.